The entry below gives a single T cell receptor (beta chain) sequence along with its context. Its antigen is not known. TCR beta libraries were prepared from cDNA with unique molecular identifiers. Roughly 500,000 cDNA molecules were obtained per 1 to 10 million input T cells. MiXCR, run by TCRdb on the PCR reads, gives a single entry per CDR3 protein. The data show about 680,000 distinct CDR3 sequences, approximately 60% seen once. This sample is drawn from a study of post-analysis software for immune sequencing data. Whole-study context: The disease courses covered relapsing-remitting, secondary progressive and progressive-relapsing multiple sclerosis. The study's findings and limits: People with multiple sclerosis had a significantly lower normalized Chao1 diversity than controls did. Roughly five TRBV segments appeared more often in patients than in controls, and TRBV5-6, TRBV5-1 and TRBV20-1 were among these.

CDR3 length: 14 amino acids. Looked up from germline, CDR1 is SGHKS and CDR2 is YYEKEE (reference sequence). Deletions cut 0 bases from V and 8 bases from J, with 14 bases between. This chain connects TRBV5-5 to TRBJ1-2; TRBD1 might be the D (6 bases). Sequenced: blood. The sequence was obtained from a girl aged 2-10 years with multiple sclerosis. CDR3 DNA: TGTGCCAGCAGCTTGGACAGGGTGAATGGGGGCTACACCTTC. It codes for CASSLDRVNGGYTF.